This is a list of T cell receptor beta chains from one sample in a study of blood T cell repertoires in COVID-19. The table came from immunoSEQ multiplex PCR; TCRdb's copy has only in-frame clones and leaves some out. The table has 290,000 or so clones, 82% seen once. The sequencing input was PBMCs or T cells enriched from blood (not recorded which). These TCRs come from a man aged 35 to 55 who had been exposed to COVID-19. Each CDR3 is given with its conserved first and last residue. Fields, in order: J gene, CDR3 length, V gene, D gene, clone size, CDR3 protein, CDR3 DNA. A D gene is named only where the DNA matches it firmly. Size values are once, few and many counts, or a class for expanded clones, and some rows have none.

J gene: TRBJ1-1; CDR3 length: 14; V gene: TRBV27; D gene: NA; clone size: NA; CDR3 protein: CASGMSGIFTEAFF; CDR3 DNA: TGTGCCAGCGGAATGTCAGGGATTTTCACTGAAGCTTTCTTT
J gene: TRBJ1-5; CDR3 length: 13; V gene: TRBV29-1; D gene: NA; clone size: NA; CDR3 protein: CSVKGRGNQPQHF; CDR3 DNA: TGCAGCGTTAAGGGGCGCGGCAATCAGCCCCAGCATTTT
J gene: TRBJ1-1; CDR3 length: 13; V gene: TRBV6-1; D gene: TRBD1; clone size: once; CDR3 protein: CASSEARTGKAFF; CDR3 DNA: TGTGCCAGCAGTGAAGCGCGGACAGGGAAAGCTTTCTTT
J gene: TRBJ1-5; CDR3 length: 15; V gene: TRBV19; D gene: NA; clone size: NA; CDR3 protein: CASSISGSRNQPQHF; CDR3 DNA: TGTGCCAGTAGTATCTCCGGGTCTAGAAATCAGCCCCAGCATTTT
J gene: TRBJ2-7; CDR3 length: 14; V gene: TRBV5-1; D gene: NA; clone size: NA; CDR3 protein: CASRAGGGSYEQYF; CDR3 DNA: TGCGCCAGCAGGGCTGGGGGAGGCTCCTACGAGCAGTACTTC
J gene: TRBJ2-7; CDR3 length: 14; V gene: TRBV6-5; D gene: TRBD1; clone size: many; CDR3 protein: CASSRTGQSYEQYF; CDR3 DNA: TGTGCCAGCAGTCGGACAGGGCAGAGCTACGAGCAGTACTTC
J gene: TRBJ2-3; CDR3 length: 13; V gene: TRBV30; D gene: NA; clone size: few; CDR3 protein: CAWTSGNTDTQYF; CDR3 DNA: TGTGCCTGGACAAGCGGCAACACAGATACGCAGTATTTT
J gene: TRBJ2-1; CDR3 length: 14; V gene: TRBV4-2; D gene: NA; clone size: NA; CDR3 protein: CASSLEGGGYEQFF; CDR3 DNA: TGTGCCAGCAGCCTGGAGGGGGGAGGGTATGAGCAGTTCTTC
J gene: TRBJ2-7; CDR3 length: 14; V gene: TRBV7-3; D gene: NA; clone size: NA; CDR3 protein: CASSFTQGTYEQYF; CDR3 DNA: TGTGCCAGCAGCTTCACGCAGGGGACCTACGAGCAGTACTTC
J gene: TRBJ1-2; CDR3 length: 15; V gene: TRBV28; D gene: NA; clone size: NA; CDR3 protein: CASSPLTPGDYGYTF; CDR3 DNA: TGTGCCAGCAGTCCCCTAACCCCTGGAGATTATGGCTACACCTTC
J gene: TRBJ2-3; CDR3 length: 15; V gene: TRBV5-1; D gene: TRBD2; clone size: once; CDR3 protein: CASKMAGVSGDTQYF; CDR3 DNA: TGCGCCAGCAAAATGGCGGGAGTGAGCGGAGATACGCAGTATTTT
J gene: TRBJ1-1; CDR3 length: 13; V gene: TRBV19; D gene: NA; clone size: NA; CDR3 protein: CASSMTGNTEAFF; CDR3 DNA: TGTGCCAGTAGCATGACAGGGAACACTGAAGCTTTCTTT
J gene: TRBJ2-7; CDR3 length: 14; V gene: TRBV2; D gene: TRBD2; clone size: once; CDR3 protein: CASLPLAWGGEQYF; CDR3 DNA: TGTGCCAGCCTCCCACTGGCGTGGGGGGGGGAGCAGTACTTC
J gene: TRBJ1-1; CDR3 length: 13; V gene: TRBV3-1/TRBV3-2; D gene: NA; clone size: NA; CDR3 protein: CASSQDPASEAFF; CDR3 DNA: TGTGCCAGCAGCCAAGATCCGGCTAGTGAAGCTTTCTTT
J gene: TRBJ2-7; CDR3 length: 12; V gene: TRBV7-9; D gene: NA; clone size: NA; CDR3 protein: CAIPIGPYEQYF; CDR3 DNA: TGTGCCATCCCGATTGGGCCCTACGAGCAGTACTTC
J gene: TRBJ2-1; CDR3 length: 14; V gene: TRBV7-8; D gene: NA; clone size: once; CDR3 protein: CASSPGDTYNEQFF; CDR3 DNA: TGTGCCAGCAGCCCCGGGGACACCTACAATGAGCAGTTCTTC
J gene: TRBJ2-2; CDR3 length: 14; V gene: TRBV3-1/TRBV3-2; D gene: NA; clone size: once; CDR3 protein: CASSPQGNTGELFF; CDR3 DNA: TGTGCCAGCAGCCCGCAGGGGAACACCGGGGAGCTGTTTTTT
J gene: TRBJ1-6; CDR3 length: 15; V gene: TRBV19; D gene: NA; clone size: NA; CDR3 protein: CASSGTQEHNSPLHF; CDR3 DNA: TGTGCCAGTAGTGGGACACAGGAACATAATTCACCCCTCCACTTT
J gene: TRBJ2-7; CDR3 length: 11; V gene: TRBV10-3; D gene: NA; clone size: NA; CDR3 protein: CAIRDYYEQYF; CDR3 DNA: TGTGCCATCAGGGACTACTACGAGCAGTACTTC
J gene: TRBJ2-5; CDR3 length: 13; V gene: TRBV6-5; D gene: NA; clone size: NA; CDR3 protein: CASSWEREETQYF; CDR3 DNA: TGTGCCAGCAGTTGGGAGAGGGAAGAGACCCAGTACTTC
J gene: TRBJ2-3; CDR3 length: 16; V gene: TRBV28; D gene: NA; clone size: NA; CDR3 protein: CASSFSRASLVATQYF; CDR3 DNA: TGTGCCAGCAGTTTTTCCCGCGCCTCCTTGGTTGCTACGCAGTATTTT
J gene: TRBJ2-7; CDR3 length: 15; V gene: TRBV6-5; D gene: NA; clone size: once; CDR3 protein: CASTPQQDITYEQYF; CDR3 DNA: TGTGCCAGCACCCCTCAGCAAGACATTACCTACGAGCAGTACTTC
J gene: TRBJ2-7; CDR3 length: 15; V gene: TRBV11-3; D gene: TRBD2; clone size: NA; CDR3 protein: CASSPPSGSTGEQYF; CDR3 DNA: TGTGCCAGCAGCCCCCCTAGCGGGAGCACGGGCGAGCAGTACTTC
J gene: TRBJ2-2; CDR3 length: 15; V gene: TRBV7-3; D gene: TRBD1; clone size: NA; CDR3 protein: CASSRDRGHTGELFF; CDR3 DNA: TGTGCCAGCAGCCGGGACAGGGGGCATACCGGGGAGCTGTTTTTT
J gene: TRBJ2-7; CDR3 length: 16; V gene: TRBV14; D gene: NA; clone size: NA; CDR3 protein: CASSQGVGASRNEQYF; CDR3 DNA: TGTGCCAGCAGCCAAGGCGTAGGGGCGAGCCGGAACGAGCAGTACTTC
J gene: TRBJ2-7; CDR3 length: 17; V gene: TRBV4-1; D gene: TRBD1; clone size: NA; CDR3 protein: CASSQVLVGTGDYEQYF; CDR3 DNA: TGCGCCAGCAGCCAAGTCTTGGTGGGGACAGGGGACTACGAGCAGTACTTC
J gene: TRBJ1-5; CDR3 length: 16; V gene: TRBV27; D gene: NA; clone size: NA; CDR3 protein: CASSLGGGYSNQPQHF; CDR3 DNA: TGTGCCAGCAGTTTGGGGGGAGGTTATAGCAATCAGCCCCAGCATTTT
J gene: TRBJ2-7; CDR3 length: 13; V gene: TRBV5-6; D gene: NA; clone size: NA; CDR3 protein: CASSLGWGDEQYF; CDR3 DNA: TGTGCCAGCAGCTTAGGGTGGGGGGACGAGCAGTACTTC
J gene: TRBJ2-7; CDR3 length: 16; V gene: TRBV28; D gene: TRBD2; clone size: once; CDR3 protein: CASSSAGGLDSYEQYF; CDR3 DNA: TGTGCCAGCAGTTCTGCTGGCGGACTAGACTCCTACGAGCAGTACTTC
J gene: TRBJ1-1; CDR3 length: 13; V gene: TRBV19; D gene: NA; clone size: NA; CDR3 protein: CASGREENTEAFF; CDR3 DNA: TGTGCCAGTGGGAGGGAGGAAAACACTGAAGCTTTCTTT
J gene: TRBJ2-3; CDR3 length: 16; V gene: TRBV11-2; D gene: TRBD2; clone size: NA; CDR3 protein: CASSLGYSGRTDTQYF; CDR3 DNA: TGTGCCAGCAGCTTAGGGTATAGCGGGAGAACAGATACGCAGTATTTT
J gene: TRBJ1-2; CDR3 length: 15; V gene: TRBV30; D gene: NA; clone size: few; CDR3 protein: CAWGTIQGVIYGYTF; CDR3 DNA: TGTGCCTGGGGAACTATACAGGGAGTCATATATGGCTACACCTTC
J gene: TRBJ1-5; CDR3 length: 13; V gene: TRBV28; D gene: NA; clone size: NA; CDR3 protein: CASRRQVNQPQHF; CDR3 DNA: TGTGCCAGCAGGCGACAGGTCAATCAGCCCCAGCATTTT